Following are 8 T cell receptor beta chains from one sample sequenced in a study of shared clonotypes between healthy human individuals. Data came from immunoSEQ multiplex PCR; TCRdb stores just in-frame clones and leaves some out. The top ten hold roughly 43% of the sample, which has approximately 95,000 clones, 65% to 70% seen once. Sequencing input: memory CD8+ T cells sorted from blood. The subset was: CD45RO+ cells pooled with CCR7-negative TemRA cells. These receptors all come from a man aged 30-40 years in good health.

The chain links TRBV7-6 to TRBJ1-2, with 7 bases identical to TRBD1. V shed 2 bases, J shed 2 bases, and the junction held 8 bases outside the gene matches. Germline values: CDR1 SGHVS, CDR2 FNYEAQ. The CDR3 sequence is 16 residues long. The CDR3 DNA sequence: TGTGCCAGCAGCTTATCGCAGGGGGGCGGCAACTATGGCTACACCTTC. It codes for CASSLSQGGGNYGYTF. The full variable domain, in which reference TRBV7-6 and TRBJ1-2 provide the parts outside the CDR3, is GAGVSQSPRYKVTKRGQDVALRCDPISGHVSLYWYRQALGQGPEFLTYFNYEAQQDKSGLPNDRFSAERPEGSISTLTIQRTEQRDSAMYRCASSLSQGGGNYGYTFGSGTRLTVV.

This clone appeared a single time. The rearrangement uses TRBV2 and TRBJ2-1; D might be TRBD2 (7 bases). Trimming pared 8 bases from V and 7 bases from J, leaving 9 bases between. In germline, CDR1 is SNHLY, CDR2 FYNNEI. The CDR3 is made up of 11 amino acids. CDR3 bases: TGTGCCAGCGGGAGGGGGAATGAGCAGTTCTTC. Protein: CASGRGNEQFF.

The chain joins TRBV28 to TRBJ2-1, with D perhaps TRBD2 (7 bases). V lost 6 bases and J 1 base, leaving 25 bases between the germline ends. CDR3 length: 19 residues. Per the germline V gene, CDR1 is MDHEN and CDR2 is SYDVKM. The CDR3 nucleotides are TGTGCCAGCAGCCTTTTTCTAGCGGAGGGGGGACAATCCTACAATGAGCAGTTCTTC. This codes for CASSLFLAEGGQSYNEQFF.

This clone turned up a few times. The V and J genes are TRBV5-4 and TRBJ1-1; TRBD1 matches 7 bases. With V trimmed by 6 bases and J by 5 bases, 10 bases remained unmatched. This CDR3 spans 14 amino acids. Germline V lookup: CDR1 SGHNT, CDR2 YYREEE (reference sequence). CDR3 nucleotide sequence: TGTGCCAGCACTCCAGGGGGGCGAAGAACTGAAGCTTTCTTT. Amino acids: CASTPGGRRTEAFF.

This clone was counted only a few times. The chain couples TRBV29-1 to TRBJ2-5; 8 bases are shared with TRBD2. This CDR3 region has 13 residues. In germline, CDR1 is SQVTM, CDR2 ANQGSEA. Losses at the gene ends were 6 bases for V and 8 bases for J; bases not matched to a gene: 11. CDR3 amino acids: CSVHAVTSVTQYF. The CDR3 DNA is TGCAGCGTCCACGCAGTGACTAGCGTTACCCAGTACTTC. The full variable domain, its missing parts supplied by reference TRBV29-1 and TRBJ2-5, is SAVISQKPSRDICQRGTSLTIQCQVDSQVTMMFWYRQQPGQSLTLIATANQGSEATYESGFVIDKFPISRPNLTFSTLTVSNMSPEDSSIYLCSVHAVTSVTQYFGPGTRLLVL.

As concerns this clone: The junction differs from germline at one of its ends, possibly a read error. The V gene is TRBV11-2, the J gene TRBJ2-1; no clear D gene. Germline V gene data show CDR1 as SGHAT and CDR2 as FQNNGV. The CDR3 spans 14 residues. CDR3 nucleotides: TGTGCCAGCAGCTTTACCGGGTCCTTCAATGAGCAGTTCTTC. Translated, it gives CASSFTGSFNEQFF.

The rearrangement joins TRBV29-1 to TRBJ2-3, with D tentatively TRBD1 (8 bases). Germline V gives CDR1 SQVTM, CDR2 ANQGSEA. V was cut by 5 bases and J by 3 bases, with 15 bases left in between. CDR3 length equals 14 residues. CDR3 nucleotide sequence: TGCAGCGTTCTAATACAGGGGGGGACAGATACGCAGTATTTT. Its translation is CSVLIQGGTDTQYF.

The sample holds many counts of this clone. Other DNA sequences in the same sample also yield this CDR3. The rearrangement uses TRBV6-4 and TRBJ2-1; 8 positions agree with TRBD2. The germline V gene encodes CDR1 MRHNA and CDR2 SNTAGT. With 2 bases clipped from V and 0 bases from J, the junction kept 0 bases outside the gene matches. CDR3 length: 15 residues. This CDR3 is CASSDSGSSYNEQFF. The CDR3 DNA reads as TGTGCCAGCAGTGACAGCGGGAGCTCCTACAATGAGCAGTTCTTC.